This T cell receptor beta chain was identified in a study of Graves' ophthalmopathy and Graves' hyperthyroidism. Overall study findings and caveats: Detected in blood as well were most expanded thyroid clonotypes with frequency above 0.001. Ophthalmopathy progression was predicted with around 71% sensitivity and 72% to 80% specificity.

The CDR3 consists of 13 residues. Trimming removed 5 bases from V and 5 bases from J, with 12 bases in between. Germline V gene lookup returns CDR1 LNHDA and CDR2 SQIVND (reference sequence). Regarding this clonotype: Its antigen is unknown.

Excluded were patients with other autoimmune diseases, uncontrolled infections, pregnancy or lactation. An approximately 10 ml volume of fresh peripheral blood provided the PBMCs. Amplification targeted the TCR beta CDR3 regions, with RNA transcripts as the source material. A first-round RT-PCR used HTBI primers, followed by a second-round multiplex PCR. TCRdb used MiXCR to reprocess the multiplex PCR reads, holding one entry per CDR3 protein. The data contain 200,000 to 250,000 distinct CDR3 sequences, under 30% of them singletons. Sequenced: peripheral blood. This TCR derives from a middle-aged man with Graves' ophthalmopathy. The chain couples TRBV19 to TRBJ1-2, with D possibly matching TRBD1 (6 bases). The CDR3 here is CASSWSGQYGYTF. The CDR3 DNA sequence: TGTGCCAGTAGTTGGTCGGGACAATATGGCTACACCTTC.